One and the same sample provided the 3 T cell receptor beta chains below, sequenced in a study of blood T cell repertoires in COVID-19. Sequencing was performed with immunoSEQ multiplex PCR; in TCRdb, only in-frame clones are kept and a portion is missing. The data show about 120,000 clones, about 92% seen once. Sequenced sample: peripheral blood. These receptors were obtained from a man aged 50-59 years with active COVID-19.

V gene TRBV3-1 (or the pseudogene TRBV3-2) combines with J gene TRBJ1-4; no clear D. Per the germline V gene, CDR1 is LGHDT and CDR2 is YNNKEL (reference sequence). The CDR3 length is 14 residues. V lost 2 bases and J lost 3, with 7 bases in between. The CDR3 is CASSQPGPNEKLFF. CDR3 nucleotide sequence: TGTGCCAGCAGCCAACCAGGCCCTAATGAAAAACTGTTTTTT.

This sequence joins TRBV19 and TRBJ1-5; D is ambiguous. The CDR3 is 16 amino acids. The germline V and J ends were trimmed by 1 base and 6 bases, with 16 bases remaining between them. The germline V gene has CDR1 LNHDA and CDR2 SQIVND (reference sequence). CDR3 region: CASSIGAGRVGQPQHF. The CDR3 region has the DNA TGTGCCAGTAGTATAGGGGCGGGGAGGGTCGGTCAGCCCCAGCATTTT.

The genes are TRBV11-2 and TRBJ1-5, with TRBD1 identical over 8 bases. This CDR3 region has 16 residues. Trimming at V came to 0 bases and at J to 2 bases, leaving 3 bases not matched to a gene. CDR1 SGHAT and CDR2 FQNNGV come from the germline V gene. The CDR3 sequence: CASSLDSGQGNQPQHF. CDR3 in DNA: TGTGCCAGCAGCTTAGATTCGGGACAGGGCAATCAGCCCCAGCATTTT.